This TCR beta chain was documented in a study of vaccination effects on CD4 cells after COVID-19. TCRdb's copy holds only in-frame clones and misses some; the assay was immunoSEQ multiplex PCR. Found here are tens of thousands of clones, roughly 73% of them singletons; the top ten hold approximately 6%. About this clone: No antigen is known for it.

Pools of viral peptides were used by the ViraFEST assay to expand antigen-specific CD4+ T cells ahead of sequencing. CD4+ T cell isolation took place after less than 13 days of culture. Nucleocapsid antibody tests were negative, and the vaccine recipients had no prior SARS-CoV-2 infection. Findings of the study overall: Clones induced by infection and by vaccine showed marked clonal contraction late after vaccination. Healthy vaccinees' vaccine-induced clones included only 1 of 255 cross-reacting with common cold coronaviruses.

Sequences were derived from CD4+ T cells from PBMCs cultured with HCoV-OC43 spike peptides, sampled before COVID-19 vaccination. The subset denotes: HCoV-OC43 spike overlapping peptide pool stimulation. The clonotype comes from a human donor who received a COVID-19 vaccine.

The CDR3 DNA follows: TGTGCCACCAGTGATTCTCGGACAGGGAGTGAAAAACTGTTTTTT. It translates to CATSDSRTGSEKLFF. V is TRBV24-1 and J is TRBJ1-4, with 8 bases identical to TRBD1. The CDR3 is 15 residues long. The germline CDR1 and CDR2 sequences are KGHDR and SFDVKD. V gave up 2 bases and J gave up 7 bases; unmatched junction bases: 5.